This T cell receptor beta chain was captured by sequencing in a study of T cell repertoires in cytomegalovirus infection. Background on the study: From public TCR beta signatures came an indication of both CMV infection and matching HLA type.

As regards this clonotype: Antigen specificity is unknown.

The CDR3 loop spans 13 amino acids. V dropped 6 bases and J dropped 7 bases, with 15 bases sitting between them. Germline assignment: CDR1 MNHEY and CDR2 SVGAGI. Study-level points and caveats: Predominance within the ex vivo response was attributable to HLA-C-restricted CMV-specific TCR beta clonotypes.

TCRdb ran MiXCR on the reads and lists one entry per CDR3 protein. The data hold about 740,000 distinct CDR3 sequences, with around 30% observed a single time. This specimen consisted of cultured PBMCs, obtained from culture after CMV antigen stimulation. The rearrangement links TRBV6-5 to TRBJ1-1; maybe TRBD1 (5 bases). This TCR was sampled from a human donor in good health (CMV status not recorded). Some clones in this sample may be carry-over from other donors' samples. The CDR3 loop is CASSRWGQSEAFF. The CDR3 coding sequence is TGTGCCAGCAGCCGATGGGGCCAGAGTGAAGCTTTCTTT.